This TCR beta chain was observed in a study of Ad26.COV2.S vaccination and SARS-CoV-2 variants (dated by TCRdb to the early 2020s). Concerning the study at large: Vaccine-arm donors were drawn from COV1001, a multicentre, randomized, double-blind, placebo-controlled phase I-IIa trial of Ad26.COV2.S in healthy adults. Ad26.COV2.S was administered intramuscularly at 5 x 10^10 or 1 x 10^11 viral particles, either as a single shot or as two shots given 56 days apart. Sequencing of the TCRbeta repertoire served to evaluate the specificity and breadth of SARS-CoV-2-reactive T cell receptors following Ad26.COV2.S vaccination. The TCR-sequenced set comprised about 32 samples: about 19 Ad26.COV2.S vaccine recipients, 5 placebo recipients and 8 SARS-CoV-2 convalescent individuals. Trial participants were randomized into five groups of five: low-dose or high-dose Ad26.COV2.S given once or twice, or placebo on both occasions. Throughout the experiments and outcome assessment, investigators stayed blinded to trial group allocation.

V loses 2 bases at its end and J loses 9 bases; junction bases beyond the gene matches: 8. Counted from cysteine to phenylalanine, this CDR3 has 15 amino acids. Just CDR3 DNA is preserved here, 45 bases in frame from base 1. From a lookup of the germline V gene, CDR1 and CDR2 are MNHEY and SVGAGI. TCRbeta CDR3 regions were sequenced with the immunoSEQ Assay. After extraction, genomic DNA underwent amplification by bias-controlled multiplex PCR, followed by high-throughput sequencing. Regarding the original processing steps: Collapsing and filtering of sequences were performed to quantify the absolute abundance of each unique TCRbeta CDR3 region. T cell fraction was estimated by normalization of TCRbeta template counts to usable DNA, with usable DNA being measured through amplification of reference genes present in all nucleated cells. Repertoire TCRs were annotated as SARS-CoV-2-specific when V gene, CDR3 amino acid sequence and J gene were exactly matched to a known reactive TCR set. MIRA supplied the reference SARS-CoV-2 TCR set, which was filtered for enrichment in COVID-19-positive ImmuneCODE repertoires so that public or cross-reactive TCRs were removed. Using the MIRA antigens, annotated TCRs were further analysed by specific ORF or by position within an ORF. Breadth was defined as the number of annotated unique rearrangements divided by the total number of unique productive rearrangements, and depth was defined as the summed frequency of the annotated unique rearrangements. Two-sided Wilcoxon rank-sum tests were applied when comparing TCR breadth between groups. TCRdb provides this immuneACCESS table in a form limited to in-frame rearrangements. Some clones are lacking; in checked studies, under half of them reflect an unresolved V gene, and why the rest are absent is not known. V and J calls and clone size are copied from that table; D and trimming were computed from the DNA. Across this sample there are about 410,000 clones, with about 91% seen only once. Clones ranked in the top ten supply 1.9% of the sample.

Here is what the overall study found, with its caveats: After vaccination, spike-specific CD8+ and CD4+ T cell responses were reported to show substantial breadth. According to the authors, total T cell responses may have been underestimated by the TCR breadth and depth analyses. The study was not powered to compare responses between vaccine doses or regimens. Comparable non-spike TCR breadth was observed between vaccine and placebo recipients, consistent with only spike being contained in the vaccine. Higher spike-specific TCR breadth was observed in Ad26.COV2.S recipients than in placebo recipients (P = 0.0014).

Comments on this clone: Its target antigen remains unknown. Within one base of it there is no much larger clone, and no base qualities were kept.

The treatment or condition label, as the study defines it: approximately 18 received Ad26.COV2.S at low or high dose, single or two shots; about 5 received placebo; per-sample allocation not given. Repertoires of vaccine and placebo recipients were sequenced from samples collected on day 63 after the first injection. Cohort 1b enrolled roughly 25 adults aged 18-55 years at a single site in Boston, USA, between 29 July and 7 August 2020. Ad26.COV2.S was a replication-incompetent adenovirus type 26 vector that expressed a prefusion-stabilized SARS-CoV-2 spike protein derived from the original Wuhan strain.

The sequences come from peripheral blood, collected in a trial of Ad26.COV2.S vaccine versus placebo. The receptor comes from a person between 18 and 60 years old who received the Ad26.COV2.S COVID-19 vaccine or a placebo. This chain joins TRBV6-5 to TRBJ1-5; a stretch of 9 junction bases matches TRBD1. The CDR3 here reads CASSYESQGQGPQHF. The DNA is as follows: TGTGCCAGCAGTTACGAATCCCAGGGACAGGGGCCCCAGCATTTT.